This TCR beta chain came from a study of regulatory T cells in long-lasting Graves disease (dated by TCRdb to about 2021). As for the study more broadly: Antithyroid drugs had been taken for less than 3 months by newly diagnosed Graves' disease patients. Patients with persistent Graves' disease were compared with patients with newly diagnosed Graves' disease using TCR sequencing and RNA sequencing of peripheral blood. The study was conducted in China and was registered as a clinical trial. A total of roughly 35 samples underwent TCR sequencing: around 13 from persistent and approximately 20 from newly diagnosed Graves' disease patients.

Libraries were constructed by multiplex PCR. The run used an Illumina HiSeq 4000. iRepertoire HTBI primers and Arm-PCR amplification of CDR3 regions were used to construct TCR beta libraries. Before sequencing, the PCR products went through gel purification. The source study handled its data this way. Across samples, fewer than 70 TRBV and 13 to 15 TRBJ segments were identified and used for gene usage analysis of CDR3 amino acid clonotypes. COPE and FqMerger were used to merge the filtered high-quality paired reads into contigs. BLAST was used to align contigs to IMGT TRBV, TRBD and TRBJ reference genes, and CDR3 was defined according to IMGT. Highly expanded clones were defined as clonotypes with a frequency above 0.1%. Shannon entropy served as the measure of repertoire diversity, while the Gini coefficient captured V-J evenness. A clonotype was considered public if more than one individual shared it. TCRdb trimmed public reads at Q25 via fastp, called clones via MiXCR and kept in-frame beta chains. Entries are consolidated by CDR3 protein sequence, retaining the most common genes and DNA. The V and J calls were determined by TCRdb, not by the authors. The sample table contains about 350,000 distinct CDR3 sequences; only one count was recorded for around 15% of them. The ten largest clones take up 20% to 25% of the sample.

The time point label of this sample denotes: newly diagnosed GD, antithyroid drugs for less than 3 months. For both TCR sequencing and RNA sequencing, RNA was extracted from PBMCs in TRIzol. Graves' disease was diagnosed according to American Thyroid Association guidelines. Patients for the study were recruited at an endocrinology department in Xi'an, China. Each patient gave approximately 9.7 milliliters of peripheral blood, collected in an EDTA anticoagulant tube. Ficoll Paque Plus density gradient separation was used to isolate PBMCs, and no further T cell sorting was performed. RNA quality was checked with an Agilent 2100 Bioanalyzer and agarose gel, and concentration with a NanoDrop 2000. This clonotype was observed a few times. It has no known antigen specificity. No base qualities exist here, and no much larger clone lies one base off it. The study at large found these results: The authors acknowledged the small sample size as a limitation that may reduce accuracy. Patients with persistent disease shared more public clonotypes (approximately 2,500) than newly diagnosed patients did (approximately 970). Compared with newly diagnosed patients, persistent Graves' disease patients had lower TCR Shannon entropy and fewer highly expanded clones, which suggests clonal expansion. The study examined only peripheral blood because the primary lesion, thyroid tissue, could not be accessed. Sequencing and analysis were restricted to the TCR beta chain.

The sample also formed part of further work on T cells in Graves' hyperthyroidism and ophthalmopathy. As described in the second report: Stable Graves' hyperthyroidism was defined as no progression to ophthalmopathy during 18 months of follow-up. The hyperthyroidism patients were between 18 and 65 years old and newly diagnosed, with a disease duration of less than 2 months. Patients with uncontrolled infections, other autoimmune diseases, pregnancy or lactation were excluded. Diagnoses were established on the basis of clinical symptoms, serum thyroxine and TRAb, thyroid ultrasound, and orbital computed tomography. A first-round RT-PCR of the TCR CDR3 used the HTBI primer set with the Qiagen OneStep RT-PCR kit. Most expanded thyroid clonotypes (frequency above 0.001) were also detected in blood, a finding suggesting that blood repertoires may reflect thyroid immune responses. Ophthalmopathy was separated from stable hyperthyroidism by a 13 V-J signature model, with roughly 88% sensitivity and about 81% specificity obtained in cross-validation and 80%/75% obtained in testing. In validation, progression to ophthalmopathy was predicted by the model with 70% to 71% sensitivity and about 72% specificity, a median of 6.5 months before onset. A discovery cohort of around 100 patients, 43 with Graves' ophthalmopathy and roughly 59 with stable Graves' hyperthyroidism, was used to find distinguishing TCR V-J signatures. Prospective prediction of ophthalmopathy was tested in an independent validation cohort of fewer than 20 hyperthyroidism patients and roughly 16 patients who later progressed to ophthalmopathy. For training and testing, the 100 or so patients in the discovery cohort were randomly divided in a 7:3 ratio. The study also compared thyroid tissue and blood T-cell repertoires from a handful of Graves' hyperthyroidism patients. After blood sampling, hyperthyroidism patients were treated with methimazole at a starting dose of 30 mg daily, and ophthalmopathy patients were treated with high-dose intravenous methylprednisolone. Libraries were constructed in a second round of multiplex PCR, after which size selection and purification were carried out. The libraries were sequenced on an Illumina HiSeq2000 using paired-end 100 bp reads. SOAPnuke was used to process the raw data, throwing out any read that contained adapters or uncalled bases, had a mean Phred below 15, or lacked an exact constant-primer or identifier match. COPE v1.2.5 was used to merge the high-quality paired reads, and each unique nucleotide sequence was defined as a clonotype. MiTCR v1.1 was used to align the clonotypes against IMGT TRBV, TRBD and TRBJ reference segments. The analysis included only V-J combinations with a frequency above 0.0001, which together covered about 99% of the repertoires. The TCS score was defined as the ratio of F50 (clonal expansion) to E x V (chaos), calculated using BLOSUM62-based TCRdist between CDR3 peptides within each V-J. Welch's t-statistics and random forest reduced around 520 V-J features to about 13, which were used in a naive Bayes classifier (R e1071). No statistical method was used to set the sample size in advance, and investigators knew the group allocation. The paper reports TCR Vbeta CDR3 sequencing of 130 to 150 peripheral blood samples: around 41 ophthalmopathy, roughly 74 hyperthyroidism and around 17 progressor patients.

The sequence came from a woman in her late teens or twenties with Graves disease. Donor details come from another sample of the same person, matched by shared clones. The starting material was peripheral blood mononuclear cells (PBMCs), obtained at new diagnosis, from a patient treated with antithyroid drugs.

The CDR3: CASSIKSPGELFF. The nucleotide sequence reads TGTGCCAGTAGTATTAAGTCCCCCGGGGAGCTGTTTTTT. The sequence links TRBV19 to TRBJ2-2; no D gene is confidently identified. The germline ends are 8 bases apart after V is trimmed by 3 bases and J by 6 bases. Including cysteine and phenylalanine, the CDR3 has 13 amino acids. The sequence is cut down to CDR3 DNA, 39 bases in frame from base 1. CDR1 and CDR2, per the germline V gene (reference sequence), are LNHDA and SQIVND.